The T cell receptor (beta chain) under discussion was sequenced for a study of T cell responses to AZD1222 COVID-19 vaccine. Looking at the study overall: Analysis merged second doses at about 4 or about 12 weeks.

At least ten counts were recorded for this clone. Its antigen is not identified. The junction had 4 bases not matched to a gene; V was cut back by 4 bases and J by 4 bases. In germline, CDR1 is SGHVS, CDR2 FQNEAQ. The CDR3 totals 14 residues. Repertoires were generated with immunoSEQ multiplex PCR, while TCRdb's copy carries only in-frame clones and drops some. The sample holds about 85,000 clones; approximately 87% are singletons and the top ten take 7%. General study findings and limits: Distributed over spike, vaccine-associated CD4 TCRs predominated at 160-218 and 743-854. Increases in Spike-specific TCR breadth and depth were seen after two AZD1222 doses.

The receptor was isolated from an adult in good health. The sample here was peripheral blood, taken on day 0 of AZD1222 vaccination. The chain is built from TRBV7-8 and TRBJ1-1, with 9 bases matching TRBD1. CDR3 residues: CASSSSTGGTEAFF. The CDR3 DNA follows: TGTGCCAGCAGCTCCTCGACAGGGGGCACTGAAGCTTTCTTT.